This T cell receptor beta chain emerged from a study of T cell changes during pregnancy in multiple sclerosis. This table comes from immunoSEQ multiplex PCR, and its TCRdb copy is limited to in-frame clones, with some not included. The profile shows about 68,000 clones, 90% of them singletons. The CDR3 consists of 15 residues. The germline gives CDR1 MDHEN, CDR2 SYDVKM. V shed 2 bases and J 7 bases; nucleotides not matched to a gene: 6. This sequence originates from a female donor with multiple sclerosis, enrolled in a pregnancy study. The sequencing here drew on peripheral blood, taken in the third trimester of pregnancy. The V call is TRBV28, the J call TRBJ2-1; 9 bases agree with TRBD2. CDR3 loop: CASSLAAGGTNEQFF. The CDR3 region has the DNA TGTGCCAGCAGTTTAGCGGCGGGGGGGACGAATGAGCAGTTCTTC.